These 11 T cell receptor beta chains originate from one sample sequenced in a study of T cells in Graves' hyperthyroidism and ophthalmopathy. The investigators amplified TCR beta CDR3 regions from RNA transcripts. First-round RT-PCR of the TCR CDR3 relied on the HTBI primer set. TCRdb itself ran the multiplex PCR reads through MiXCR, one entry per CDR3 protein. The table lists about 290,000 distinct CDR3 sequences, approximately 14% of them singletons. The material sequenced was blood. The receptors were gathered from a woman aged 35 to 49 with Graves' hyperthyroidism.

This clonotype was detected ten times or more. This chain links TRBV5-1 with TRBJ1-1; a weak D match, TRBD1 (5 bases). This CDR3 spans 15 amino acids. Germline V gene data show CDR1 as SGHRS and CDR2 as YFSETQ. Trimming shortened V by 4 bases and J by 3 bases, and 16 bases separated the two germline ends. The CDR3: CASSRRAPGDTEAFF. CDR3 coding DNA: TGCGCCAGCAGCCGGCGGGCCCCGGGGGACACTGAAGCTTTCTTT.

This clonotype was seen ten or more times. This CDR3 reads CASSRDRATEQYF. In DNA, the CDR3 is TGTGCCAGCAGCAGGGACAGGGCAACCGAGCAGTACTTC. The chain combines TRBV6-1 with TRBJ2-7; TRBD1 agrees at 9 bases. CDR3 length equals 13 residues. Germline CDR1 MNHNS, CDR2 SASEGT. V lost 6 bases, J lost 6 bases, and 6 bases stayed unmatched.

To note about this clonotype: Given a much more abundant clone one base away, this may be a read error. CDR3 protein: CASREQGAGNTEAFF. The CDR3, as DNA: TGTGCCAGCAGGGAACAGGGGGCGGGGAACACTGAAGCTTTCTTT. The V gene is TRBV6-1, the J gene TRBJ1-1, with 9 bases identical to TRBD1. Looked up from germline, CDR1 is MNHNS and CDR2 is SASEGT. This CDR3 is built from 15 residues. The trim removed 6 bases at V and 1 base at J, leaving 6 bases unmatched.

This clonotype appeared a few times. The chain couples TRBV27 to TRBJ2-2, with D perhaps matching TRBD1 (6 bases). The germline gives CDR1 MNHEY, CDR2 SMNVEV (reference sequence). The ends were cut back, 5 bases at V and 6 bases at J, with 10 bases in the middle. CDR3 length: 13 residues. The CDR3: CASSPPGAGELFF. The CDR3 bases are TGTGCCAGCAGTCCACCAGGGGCCGGGGAGCTGTTTTTT.

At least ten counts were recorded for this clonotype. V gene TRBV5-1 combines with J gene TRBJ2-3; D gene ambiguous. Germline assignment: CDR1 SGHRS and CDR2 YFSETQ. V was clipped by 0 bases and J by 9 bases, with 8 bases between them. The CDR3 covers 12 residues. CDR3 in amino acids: CASSLDSRTQYF. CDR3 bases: TGCGCCAGCAGCTTGGACAGCCGCACGCAGTATTTT.

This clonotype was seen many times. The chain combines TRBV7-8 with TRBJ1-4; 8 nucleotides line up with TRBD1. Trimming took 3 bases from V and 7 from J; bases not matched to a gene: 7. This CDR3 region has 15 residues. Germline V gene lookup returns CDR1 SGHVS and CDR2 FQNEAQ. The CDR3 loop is CASSLTGDYGEKLFF. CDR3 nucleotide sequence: TGTGCCAGCAGCTTGACAGGGGATTATGGTGAAAAACTGTTTTTT.

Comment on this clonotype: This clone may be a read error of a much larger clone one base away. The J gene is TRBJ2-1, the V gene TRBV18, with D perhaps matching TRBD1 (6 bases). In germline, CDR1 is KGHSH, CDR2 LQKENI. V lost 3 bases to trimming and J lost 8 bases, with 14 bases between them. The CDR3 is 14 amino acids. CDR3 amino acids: CASSPPLGGDEQFF. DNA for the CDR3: TGTGCCAGCTCACCCCCCCTTGGGGGCGATGAGCAGTTCTTC.

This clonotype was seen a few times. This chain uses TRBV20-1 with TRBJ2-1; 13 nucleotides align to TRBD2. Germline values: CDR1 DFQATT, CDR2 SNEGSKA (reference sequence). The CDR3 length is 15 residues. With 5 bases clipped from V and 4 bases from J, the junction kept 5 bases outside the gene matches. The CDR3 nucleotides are TGCAGTGCTCCACTAGCGGGAGGGACTTACAATGAGCAGTTCTTC. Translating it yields CSAPLAGGTYNEQFF.

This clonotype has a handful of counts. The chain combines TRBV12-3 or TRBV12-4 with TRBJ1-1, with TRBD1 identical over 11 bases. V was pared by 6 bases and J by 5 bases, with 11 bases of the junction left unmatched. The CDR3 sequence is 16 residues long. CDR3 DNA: TGTGCCAGCAGCCCAACCCCGGGACAGGGGGATACTGAAGCTTTCTTT. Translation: CASSPTPGQGDTEAFF.

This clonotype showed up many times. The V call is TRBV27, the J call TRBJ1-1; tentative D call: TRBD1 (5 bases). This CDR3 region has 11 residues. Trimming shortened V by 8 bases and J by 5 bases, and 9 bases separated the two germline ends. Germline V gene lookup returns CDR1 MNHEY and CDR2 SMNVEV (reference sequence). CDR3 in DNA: TGTGCCAGCTTCGGGGGGACTGAAGCTTTCTTT. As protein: CASFGGTEAFF.

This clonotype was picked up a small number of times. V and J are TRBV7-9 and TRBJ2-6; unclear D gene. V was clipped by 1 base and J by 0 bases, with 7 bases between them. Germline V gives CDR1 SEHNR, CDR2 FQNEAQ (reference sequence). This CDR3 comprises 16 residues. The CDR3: CASSLGIDSGANVLTF. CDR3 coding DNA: TGTGCCAGCAGCTTAGGGATAGACTCTGGGGCCAACGTCCTGACTTTC.